Below, 21 T cell receptor beta chains from the same sample are listed, as sequenced in a study of blood T cell repertoires in COVID-19. Profiled with immunoSEQ multiplex PCR; TCRdb holds only in-frame clones, not every one. The table records around 270,000 clones, around 89% of them present only once. The sequenced material came from peripheral blood. These receptors originate from a man aged 25-45 years with acute or convalescent COVID-19.

V usage is TRBV11-2 and J usage is TRBJ2-3; D is unresolved. The CDR3 has 15 amino acids. CDR1 and CDR2 from the germline V gene are SGHAT and FQNNGV. Trimming removed 2 bases at V and 0 bases at J, with 9 bases between. The CDR3 reads CASSLNLQSTDTQYF. As DNA, the CDR3 is TGTGCCAGCAGCTTAAATTTACAAAGCACAGATACGCAGTATTTT.

The chain uses TRBV3-1 (or the pseudogene TRBV3-2) and TRBJ1-5, with D maybe TRBD1 (5 bases). This CDR3 contains 17 residues. The V end lost 3 bases, the J end lost 2 bases, and 17 bases lay between the germline ends. Germline CDR1 is LGHDT and CDR2 is YNNKEL (reference sequence). The CDR3 sequence: CASSHSSRVKGNQPQHF. The CDR3 DNA sequence: TGTGCCAGCAGCCACTCAAGCAGGGTAAAGGGCAATCAGCCCCAGCATTTT.

CDR3 sequence (DNA): TGTGCCAGCAGCGATGACAGCCGCTATGGCTACACCTTC. This encodes CASSDDSRYGYTF. This sequence joins TRBV11-2 and TRBJ1-2, with a possible D match to TRBD1 (5 bases). This CDR3 is built from 13 residues. V dropped 5 bases and J dropped 4 bases, with 11 bases sitting between them. CDR1 and CDR2 from the germline V gene are SGHAT and FQNNGV.

The rearrangement links TRBV6-4 to TRBJ1-5; no firm D call. In germline, CDR1 is MRHNA, CDR2 SNTAGT. The CDR3 length is 14 residues. V gave up 1 base and J gave up 2 bases, with 6 bases separating them. The DNA of the CDR3 is TGTGCCAGCAGTGACTACGTAGGCAATCAGCCCCAGCATTTT. It encodes CASSDYVGNQPQHF.

The rearrangement joins TRBV13 to TRBJ2-6, with D possibly matching TRBD1 (5 bases). CDR3 length equals 15 residues. Germline assignment: CDR1 PRHDT and CDR2 FYEKMQ (reference sequence). V was pared by 4 bases and J by 2 bases, with 9 bases between. This CDR3 reads CASSSWTTGANVLTF. The CDR3, as DNA: TGTGCCAGCAGCTCCTGGACAACTGGGGCCAACGTCCTGACTTTC.

This chain links TRBV6-6 with TRBJ2-3, with 12 bases that match TRBD2. The V gene end was trimmed by 5 bases and the J gene end by 2 bases; junction bases not matched to a gene: 8. Germline V gene data show CDR1 as MNHNY and CDR2 as SVGAGI (reference sequence). The CDR3 loop spans 17 amino acids. The CDR3 DNA sequence: TGTGCCAGCAGTCCAGTTCGGACTAGCGGGATCACAGATACGCAGTATTTT. Amino acid sequence: CASSPVRTSGITDTQYF.

This clone has only a few counts. The chain combines TRBV5-4 with TRBJ1-2; 11 bases match TRBD1. The CDR3 contains 15 residues. Germline values: CDR1 SGHNT, CDR2 YYREEE (reference sequence). After removal of 3 bases from V and 8 bases from J, the junction contained 9 bases not matched to a gene. The CDR3 coding sequence is TGTGCCAGCAGCTGGGTTGGACAGGGGGCCGTCGGCTACACCTTC. Protein: CASSWVGQGAVGYTF.

The chain couples TRBV6-5 to TRBJ1-3, with TRBD1 identical over 10 bases. The CDR3 is made up of 15 amino acids. V shed 6 bases and J 3 bases; nucleotides not matched to a gene: 5. CDR1 and CDR2 (germline): MNHEY, SVGAGI. The CDR3 region is CASRLGQGGGNTIYF. The CDR3 nucleotides are TGTGCCAGCAGGCTAGGACAGGGGGGTGGAAACACCATATATTTT.

The chain carries TRBV5-5 and TRBJ2-3; 8 bases match TRBD1. Germline V gene data show CDR1 as SGHKS and CDR2 as YYEKEE (reference sequence). V dropped 5 bases and J dropped 2; count of bases not matched to a gene: 10. This CDR3 region has 16 residues. For the CDR3, the DNA is TGTGCCAGCAGGGACACAGGGACAGGAGACACAGATACGCAGTATTTT. Amino acid sequence: CASRDTGTGDTDTQYF. Full variable domain (rest looked up from reference TRBV5-5 and TRBJ2-3): DAGVTQSPTHLIKTRGQQVTLRCSPISGHKSVSWYQQVLGQGPQFIFQYYEKEERGRGNFPDRFSARQFPNYSSELNVNALLLGDSALYLCASRDTGTGDTDTQYFGPGTRLTVL.

The rearrangement joins TRBV6-4 to TRBJ2-7; D is possibly TRBD1 (7 bases). The CDR3 has 14 residues. Per the germline V gene, CDR1 is MRHNA and CDR2 is SNTAGT. Trimming removed 9 bases at V and 3 bases at J, with 18 bases between. The CDR3 nucleotides are TGTGCCAGGGAGGGGGCACCTAAGGGCTACGAGCAGTACTTC. This translates into CAREGAPKGYEQYF.

The V gene is TRBV5-5, the J gene TRBJ1-6; weak D call: TRBD1 (6 bases). V was pared by 1 base and J by 8 bases, with 10 bases between. This CDR3 is 14 amino acids long. Per the germline V gene, CDR1 is SGHKS and CDR2 is YYEKEE (reference sequence). As DNA, the CDR3 is TGTGCCAGCAGCTTGTCAGGGGTTCATTCACCCCTCCACTTT. Residues: CASSLSGVHSPLHF.

The V and J genes are TRBV19 and TRBJ2-1, with D unresolved. Germline V CDR1 and CDR2: LNHDA, SQIVND (reference sequence). The V end was cut by 3 bases, the J end by 8 bases, with 11 bases between. CDR3 length: 13 amino acids. CDR3 amino acids: CASSIFLFDEQFF. The CDR3 coding sequence is TGTGCCAGTAGTATCTTCCTTTTTGATGAGCAGTTCTTC.

The chain carries TRBV28 and TRBJ1-4; the D gene is possibly TRBD1 (6 bases). Germline V gene lookup returns CDR1 MDHEN and CDR2 SYDVKM. V lost 4 bases to trimming and J lost 5 bases, with 14 bases between them. This CDR3 has 15 amino acids. The CDR3 DNA reads as TGTGCCAGCAGTTCCCCGGACAGTTGGAATGAAAAACTGTTTTTT. It encodes CASSSPDSWNEKLFF.

The CDR3 region is CAWTVAGFNSPLHF. CDR3 nucleotide sequence: TGTGCCTGGACAGTGGCAGGGTTTAATTCACCCCTCCACTTT. V usage is TRBV30 and J usage is TRBJ1-6; perhaps TRBD1 as D (5 bases). The germline gives CDR1 GTSNPN, CDR2 SVGIG (reference sequence). This CDR3 is 14 amino acids long. V was trimmed by 4 bases and J by 6 bases, leaving 13 bases between them.

The chain combines TRBV19 with TRBJ2-7, with D perhaps TRBD2 (5 bases). Trimming shortened V by 7 bases and J by 0 bases, and 16 bases separated the two germline ends. Germline V lookup: CDR1 LNHDA, CDR2 SQIVND (reference sequence). The CDR3 sequence is 15 residues long. The DNA of the CDR3 is TGTGCCAGTAATCCTGGACTCTCCGTCTCCTACGAGCAGTACTTC. The encoded protein is CASNPGLSVSYEQYF.

The gene calls are TRBV13 and TRBJ1-6; D is undetermined. The CDR3 length is 15 residues. CDR1 is PRHDT, CDR2 FYEKMQ, per germline (reference sequence). Between the trimmed V and J ends, which lost 2 bases and 9 bases, there was a span of 14 bases. CDR3 amino acids: CASSLTQAGASPLHF. The CDR3 DNA sequence: TGTGCCAGCAGCTTAACTCAGGCGGGCGCTTCACCCCTCCACTTT.

V usage is TRBV3-1 (or the pseudogene TRBV3-2) and J usage is TRBJ1-1, with TRBD1 identical over 9 bases. The CDR3 is 14 amino acids. Germline lookup yields CDR1 LGHDT and CDR2 YNNKEL (reference sequence). V lost 8 bases to trimming and J lost 0 bases; unmatched junction nucleotides: 4. DNA for the CDR3: TGTGCCAGCGAAGGGACAGGGATGAACACTGAAGCTTTCTTT. Residues: CASEGTGMNTEAFF.

The V and J genes are TRBV5-1 and TRBJ2-1; perhaps TRBD1 as D (6 bases). The CDR3 sequence is 17 residues long. Germline CDR1 SGHRS, CDR2 YFSETQ. The ends were cut back, 4 bases at V and 4 bases at J, with 21 bases in the middle. The CDR3, as DNA: TGCGCCAGCAGCGGGGGACCGCAGGGGTCTACATACAATGAGCAGTTCTTC. This gives the protein CASSGGPQGSTYNEQFF.

The chain links TRBV30 to TRBJ1-3; D is possibly TRBD1 (6 bases). The CDR3 has 15 residues. Deletions cut 0 bases from V and 3 bases from J, with 12 bases between. Per germline, CDR1 GTSNPN and CDR2 SVGIG (reference sequence). The CDR3 is CAWSVTAGVGNTIYF. CDR3 nucleotide sequence: TGTGCCTGGAGTGTAACGGCAGGGGTTGGAAACACCATATATTTT.

This clone appeared once. The chain employs TRBV7-3 and TRBJ2-1, with D perhaps matching TRBD2 (5 bases). The CDR3 spans 12 residues. The V gene's germline CDR1 is SGHTA and CDR2 FQGTGA. Trimming left V 5 bases short and J 13 bases short, with 15 bases between. DNA of the CDR3: TGTGCCAGCAGCCCCGTCGGAGGTCCCCAGTTCTTC. Residues: CASSPVGGPQFF.

This clone was recorded a few times. The chain has TRBV12-5 and TRBJ1-5; no clear D. Germline CDR1 reads LGHNT; CDR2 reads FRNRAP. The CDR3 is 15 residues long. The V and J ends lost 0 bases and 2 bases respectively, with 8 bases between them. CDR3 region: CASGLVQSGNQPQHF. CDR3 nucleotides: TGTGCTAGTGGTTTGGTACAGTCGGGCAATCAGCCCCAGCATTTT.